These 9 T cell receptor beta chains share one sample of origin, sequenced in a study of graft-versus-host responses after intestinal transplantation. Sequencing used immunoSEQ multiplex PCR; TCRdb keeps in-frame clones, though not all of them. The top ten clones hold roughly 0.22% of a sample with roughly 7,000 clones, 97% of them seen once. The source was PBMCs, collected 23 days after intestinal transplant. The receptor source for this set is a human patient who received an intestinal transplant, so some T cells may come from the graft donor.

J is TRBJ2-7 and V is TRBV12-5; perhaps TRBD1 as D (5 bases). This CDR3 is built from 12 residues. V dropped 0 bases and J dropped 10 bases, with 10 bases sitting between them. Germline assignment: CDR1 LGHNT and CDR2 FRNRAP. This CDR3 is CASGLVTQGQYF. CDR3 nucleotides: TGTGCTAGTGGTTTGGTAACGCAGGGCCAGTACTTC.

J is TRBJ1-4 and V is TRBV30, with unresolved D. V was clipped by 0 bases and J by 1 base, with 0 bases between them. Germline CDR1 is GTSNPN and CDR2 is SVGIG (reference sequence). The CDR3 spans 12 residues. The DNA for the CDR3 is TGTGCCTGGAGTGTAACTAATGAAAAACTGTTTTTT. This codes for CAWSVTNEKLFF.

The chain is built from TRBV11-2 and TRBJ2-7; 8 nucleotides agree with TRBD2. Germline V gives CDR1 SGHAT, CDR2 FQNNGV. Unmatched junction bases numbered 11, after V lost 5 bases and J lost 2 bases. The CDR3 is 16 amino acids. CDR3 protein: CASSPTLPGLAYEQYF. The DNA of the CDR3 is TGTGCCAGCAGCCCTACCCTACCGGGACTAGCCTACGAGCAGTACTTC.

The chain links TRBV7-9 to TRBJ1-2; 12 bases are a match to TRBD1. The CDR3 has 16 amino acids. J lost 3 bases, V lost 5 bases, and 7 bases had no gene match. Germline loops: CDR1 SEHNR, CDR2 FQNEAQ (reference sequence). The CDR3 sequence is CASSQPGQGAHYGYTF. CDR3 DNA: TGTGCCAGCAGCCAACCGGGACAGGGGGCACACTATGGCTACACCTTC.

V usage is TRBV30 and J usage is TRBJ2-1, with TRBD2 as a possible D gene (6 bases). The germline gives CDR1 GTSNPN, CDR2 SVGIG (reference sequence). The CDR3 runs to 11 residues. The ends were cut back, 3 bases at V and 9 bases at J, with 9 bases in the middle. The CDR3: CAWRDGSEQFF. CDR3 nucleotide sequence: TGTGCCTGGAGGGACGGGAGTGAGCAGTTCTTC.

This chain connects TRBV9 to TRBJ1-1, with D tentatively TRBD1 (6 bases). The V end was cut by 2 bases, the J end by 1 base, with 6 bases between. Germline-derived CDR1 and CDR2 are SGDLS and YYNGEE. The CDR3 runs to 13 residues. The CDR3 spells CASSVTGNTEAFF. The CDR3 DNA reads TGTGCCAGCAGCGTGACAGGGAACACTGAAGCTTTCTTT.

The rearrangement uses TRBV9 and TRBJ1-1, with no clear D. The CDR3 runs to 13 residues. Trimming left V 4 bases short and J 5 bases short, with 12 bases between. The germline gives CDR1 SGDLS, CDR2 YYNGEE. The CDR3 DNA reads TGTGCCAGCAGCCCGGAGGGAGATACTGAAGCTTTCTTT. This codes for CASSPEGDTEAFF.

This chain connects TRBV7-3 to TRBJ2-1, with 9 bases lining up with TRBD2. V lost 4 bases, J lost 8 bases, and 6 bases stayed unmatched. The CDR3 length is 14 residues. Germline CDR1 and CDR2: SGHTA and FQGTGA. The CDR3 protein is CASSSGLANHEQFF. For the CDR3, the DNA is TGTGCCAGCAGCTCCGGACTAGCGAACCATGAGCAGTTCTTC.

The V call is TRBV7-6, the J call TRBJ1-5, with unresolved D. The CDR3 consists of 13 residues. The V gene's germline CDR1 is SGHVS and CDR2 FNYEAQ. V was clipped by 8 bases and J by 2 bases, with 10 bases between them. As DNA, the CDR3 is TGTGCCAGCGGTACCGGTGGCAATCAGCCCCAGCATTTT. Protein product: CASGTGGNQPQHF.